This TCR beta chain appears in the sequencing data of a study of cytomegalovirus exposure and HLA in healthy donors. Findings of the study overall: Cytomegalovirus association was assigned to approximately 160 TCR beta chains. Previously analyzed data showed that most TCR beta V segments were productive at a frequency of about 87% or about 30%. Further analysis was carried out later, and it showed several of the most significant clusters appearing linked to common viral pathogens.

The CDR3 contains 14 residues. Germline-derived CDR1 and CDR2 are SQVTM and ANQGSEA. Trimming left V 5 bases short and J 4 bases short, with 17 bases between. The study ran its PCR with 60 Vbeta and 13 Jbeta primers. The assay was immunoSEQ multiplex PCR, and TCRdb's table has in-frame clones only and misses some. This sample yields more than 150,000 clones, of which just under 80% are seen a single time; approximately 2% belongs to the top ten. The sample holds a few counts of this clone. The antigen remains undetermined. The J gene is TRBJ1-1, the V gene TRBV29-1; D unclear. The receptor was derived from a woman aged 30 to 39 in good health and CMV-seronegative. Sequenced: PBMCs. The CDR3 DNA is TGCAGCGTTACAAAGGGCGGGGAGGGCACTGAAGCTTTCTTT. Translated: CSVTKGGEGTEAFF. Filled out from reference TRBV29-1 and TRBJ1-1, the complete variable domain reads SAVISQKPSRDICQRGTSLTIQCQVDSQVTMMFWYRQQPGQSLTLIATANQGSEATYESGFVIDKFPISRPNLTFSTLTVSNMSPEDSSIYLCSVTKGGEGTEAFFGQGTRLTVV.